Presented here are 9 T cell receptor beta chains from one specimen sequenced in a study of T cell responses to AZD1222 COVID-19 vaccine (dated by TCRdb to the early 2020s). This specimen's time point label, interpreted: baseline before first vaccination. Libraries came from the immunoSEQ multiplex PCR assay. In its TCRdb copy, this immuneACCESS table keeps in-frame sequences only and misses some clones. Where compared with another copy, unresolved V genes explain less than half of these, and the others have no known cause. A total of about 120,000 clones appear in this sample, about 90% of them only once. Almost 4.5% of the sample is in the top ten clones. Sequencing was performed on peripheral blood, taken on day 0 of AZD1222 vaccination. These receptors were collected from an adult in good health.

The chain couples TRBV4-1 to TRBJ2-1; TRBD2 matches at 10 bases. There are 16 residues in the CDR3. V was clipped by 1 base and J by 6 bases; unmatched bases: 6. CDR1 and CDR2 from the germline V gene are MGHRA and YSYEKL. The CDR3 DNA follows: TGCGCCAGCAGCCAAGTACTAGCGGGAATGGGCAATGAGCAGTTCTTC. This encodes CASSQVLAGMGNEQFF.

V and J are TRBV12-3 or TRBV12-4 and TRBJ2-5, with a possible D match to TRBD2 (6 bases). V was clipped by 8 bases and J by 2 bases, with 12 bases between them. The length of the CDR3 is 13 residues. CDR3 loop: CASRAGFQETQYF. In DNA form, the CDR3 reads TGTGCCAGCCGGGCGGGATTTCAAGAGACCCAGTACTTC.

The gene calls are TRBV27 and TRBJ1-2; D uncertain. The V and J ends lost 4 bases and 4 bases respectively, with 16 bases between them. Germline assignment: CDR1 MNHEY and CDR2 SMNVEV (reference sequence). There are 15 residues in the CDR3. CDR3: CASSSRDRGVYGYTF. CDR3 coding DNA: TGTGCCAGCAGTTCTCGTGACCGGGGAGTCTATGGCTACACCTTC.

This clone was observed a single time. This chain links TRBV19 with TRBJ1-2; D is possibly TRBD1 (6 bases). Germline V CDR1 and CDR2: LNHDA, SQIVND (reference sequence). The CDR3 loop spans 13 amino acids. Trimming stripped 5 bases from V and 8 bases from J, with 15 bases between. DNA of the CDR3: TGTGCCAGTAGTGTAGGGGGGCGTTCCGGCTACACCTTC. Translation gives CASSVGGRSGYTF.

The chain combines TRBV19 with TRBJ2-1; TRBD2 matches at 14 bases. Trimming at V came to 4 bases and at J to 4 bases, leaving 9 bases not matched to a gene. The germline gives CDR1 LNHDA, CDR2 SQIVND (reference sequence). This CDR3 has 18 residues. The DNA of the CDR3 is TGTGCCAGTAGTAAACCGGGACTAGCGGGAGAAGGGTACAATGAGCAGTTCTTC. Its protein product is CASSKPGLAGEGYNEQFF.

V usage is TRBV27 and J usage is TRBJ1-1; D is uncertain. V dropped 2 bases and J dropped 2 bases, with 6 bases sitting between them. CDR3 length: 13 residues. Germline V gene sequence: CDR1 MNHEY, CDR2 SMNVEV (reference sequence). The CDR3 reads CASSLKSNTEAFF. The CDR3 DNA follows: TGTGCCAGCAGTTTAAAATCTAACACTGAAGCTTTCTTT.

This sequence joins TRBV9 and TRBJ1-6; 7 bases fit TRBD1. CDR3 length equals 14 residues. Trimming removed 2 bases from V and 6 bases from J; junction bases left unmatched: 2. Germline assignment: CDR1 SGDLS and CDR2 YYNGEE. The CDR3 coding sequence is TGTGCCAGCAGCGTCCACAGGGGTAATTCACCCCTCCACTTT. As protein: CASSVHRGNSPLHF.

V is TRBV4-1 and J is TRBJ2-7; D could derive from TRBD1 or TRBD2 (6 bases each). The CDR3 is 14 amino acids. V shed 2 bases and J shed 6 bases, with 14 bases lying between them. The germline CDR1 and CDR2 sequences are MGHRA and YSYEKL. The DNA of the CDR3 is TGCGCCAGCAGCCAAAACTTGAGGGGGGTCGAGCAGTACTTC. It encodes CASSQNLRGVEQYF.

J is TRBJ1-6 and V is TRBV7-2; D uncertain. Looked up from germline, CDR1 is SGHTA and CDR2 is FQGNSA. Between the trimmed V and J ends, which lost 5 bases and 6 bases, there was a span of 14 bases. This CDR3 is 15 amino acids long. This chain's CDR3 is CASSPSGPVNSPLHF. The CDR3, as DNA: TGTGCCAGCAGCCCTAGTGGGCCCGTTAATTCACCCCTCCACTTT.